Listed below are T cell receptor beta chains from one sample, sequenced in a study of T cells after yellow fever vaccination. TCRdb processed the 5' RACE reads anew with MiXCR; each CDR3 protein has one entry. The repertoire has a few hundred thousand distinct CDR3 sequences, under 7.5% of them found once; the top ten carry 14% to 15%. This sample comprised PBMCs, obtained 5 days after the yellow fever booster vaccination. These receptors were obtained from a man aged 25-45 years who received the YFV17D yellow fever vaccine. The CDR3 runs from the conserved cysteine through the conserved F or W. The order of the fields is CDR3 DNA, CDR3 protein, V gene, D gene, J gene, clone size. A D gene is named only where the DNA matches it firmly. The size field is filled for only some rows; it gives once, few, many or a size class.

DNA: TGTGCCAGCAGCTTGACCCGGGACAGGGCAACCTACGAGCAGTACTTC
CDR3: CASSLTRDRATYEQYF
V: TRBV11-1
D: TRBD1
J: TRBJ2-7
size: few

DNA: TGTGCCAGCGAACCTCGACAGGGCCCGAATTCACCCCTCCACTTT
CDR3: CASEPRQGPNSPLHF
V: TRBV6-2/TRBV6-3
D: TRBD1
J: TRBJ1-6
size: .

DNA: TGTGCCAGCAGTTACCTGGGACAGGGATTCTCGCAGTTCTTC
CDR3: CASSYLGQGFSQFF
V: TRBV6-2/TRBV6-3
D: TRBD1
J: TRBJ2-1
size: many

DNA: TGTGCCAGCAGCTTAAAAAGGAGGGCCGTCAATGAGCAGTTCTTC
CDR3: CASSLKRRAVNEQFF
V: TRBV7-2
D: .
J: TRBJ2-1
size: few

DNA: TGTGCCAGCAGCCAAGATCTGGGCCGGGGTAGCGGGAGTTACGAGCAGTACTTC
CDR3: CASSQDLGRGSGSYEQYF
V: TRBV14
D: TRBD2
J: TRBJ2-7
size: many

DNA: TGCGCCAGCAGCGCCCAAGAGACCCAGTACTTC
CDR3: CASSAQETQYF
V: TRBV5-1
D: .
J: TRBJ2-5
size: many

DNA: TGCGCCAGCAGACCGGGGGAGGGGGCATACGAGCAGTACTTC
CDR3: CASRPGEGAYEQYF
V: TRBV5-1
D: .
J: TRBJ2-7
size: many

DNA: TGCGCCAGCAGCCAGACCGGGACATGGTGGTCACCCCTCCACTTT
CDR3: CASSQTGTWWSPLHF
V: TRBV4-3
D: .
J: TRBJ1-6
size: .

DNA: TGTGCCAGCAGCCACCCTAGAGCAGCTCACCCATCCTCCTACAATGAGCAGTTCTTC
CDR3: CASSHPRAAHPSSYNEQFF
V: TRBV4-2
D: .
J: TRBJ2-1
size: .

DNA: TGCAGCGTTGAAGCCCAAAGACAGTTTGAAGCTTTCTTT
CDR3: CSVEAQRQFEAFF
V: TRBV29-1
D: .
J: TRBJ1-1
size: few

DNA: TGCAGTGCCGGTAAGGCGAGTTCGTGGACAGATACGCAGTATTTT
CDR3: CSAGKASSWTDTQYF
V: TRBV20-1
D: .
J: TRBJ2-3
size: many

DNA: TGTGCCAGCAGCCTCACAGGGGAAGGCACTGAAGCTTTCTTT
CDR3: CASSLTGEGTEAFF
V: TRBV9
D: TRBD1
J: TRBJ1-1
size: many

DNA: TGCAGTGTGGGGACTAGCGGGACGAGTGAGCAGTTCTTC
CDR3: CSVGTSGTSEQFF
V: TRBV20-1
D: TRBD2
J: TRBJ2-1
size: .

DNA: TGTACCAGCAGCCAAGACAGGGGAGACGGGCCCACAGATACGCAGTATTTT
CDR3: CTSSQDRGDGPTDTQYF
V: TRBV1
D: .
J: TRBJ2-3
size: .

DNA: TGTGCCAGCAGCCAACTGTCTAGCGGGAGTATGGTCGAAGAGACCCAGTACTTC
CDR3: CASSQLSSGSMVEETQYF
V: TRBV3-1
D: TRBD2
J: TRBJ2-5
size: many

DNA: TGCAGTGCTAGAGATCCCCTAGCGGGAGTGGGATTTCAAGAGACCCAGTACTTC
CDR3: CSARDPLAGVGFQETQYF
V: TRBV20-1
D: TRBD2
J: TRBJ2-5
size: .

DNA: TGCGCCAGCACATACGACACGACTAACTATGGCTACACCTTC
CDR3: CASTYDTTNYGYTF
V: TRBV5-1
D: .
J: TRBJ1-2
size: many

DNA: TGTGCCAGCAGGTCGGGACTAGCGGGAGACGAGCAGTTCTTC
CDR3: CASRSGLAGDEQFF
V: TRBV14
D: TRBD2
J: TRBJ2-1
size: many

DNA: TGTGCCAGCAGCTCCCGTGGGGGGGCGTCTCACATCCCGATCTACGAGCAGTACTTC
CDR3: CASSSRGGASHIPIYEQYF
V: TRBV11-1
D: .
J: TRBJ2-7
size: many

DNA: TGTGCCAGCAGCGCAGACCCGACAGTTCCCAATGAGCAGTTCTTC
CDR3: CASSADPTVPNEQFF
V: TRBV7-2
D: .
J: TRBJ2-1
size: many

DNA: TGCGCCAGCAGCCCGGGACAGGGGTCAGATACGCAGTATTTT
CDR3: CASSPGQGSDTQYF
V: TRBV5-1
D: TRBD1
J: TRBJ2-3
size: .

DNA: TGTGCCAGCAGCCCCGGGCTGGGCGAGCAGTACTTC
CDR3: CASSPGLGEQYF
V: TRBV7-2
D: .
J: TRBJ2-7
size: few

DNA: TGCGCCAGCAGCCAAGGAGGCGCCGGCTACACCTTC
CDR3: CASSQGGAGYTF
V: TRBV4-3
D: .
J: TRBJ1-2
size: .

DNA: TGCAGTGCTAGAGAGAGGGGGGACTATGGCTACACCTTC
CDR3: CSARERGDYGYTF
V: TRBV20-1
D: .
J: TRBJ1-2
size: .

DNA: TGCAGTGCTAGGGGGGGACTAGCGGGAATCAGTGAGCAGTTCTTC
CDR3: CSARGGLAGISEQFF
V: TRBV20-1
D: TRBD2
J: TRBJ2-1
size: many

DNA: TGTGCCAGCAGCTTAGCGATGGGGAGACAGGGCTACGAGCAGTACTTC
CDR3: CASSLAMGRQGYEQYF
V: TRBV7-8
D: TRBD1
J: TRBJ2-7
size: .

DNA: TGTGCCAGCAGCCTATATAGCAGGGGGGCCGAGCAGTACTTC
CDR3: CASSLYSRGAEQYF
V: TRBV7-2
D: .
J: TRBJ2-7
size: .

DNA: TGCGCCAGCAGCTTGGAGGTGGGCCGCGTGGACGAGCAGTACTTC
CDR3: CASSLEVGRVDEQYF
V: TRBV5-1
D: .
J: TRBJ2-7
size: .

DNA: TGTGCCAGCAGCTTTTTTCCTTTCAATCAGCCCCAGCATTTT
CDR3: CASSFFPFNQPQHF
V: TRBV7-2
D: .
J: TRBJ1-5
size: .

DNA: TGTGCCAGCAGGCGAGGGGGGACTAATGAAAAACTGTTTTTT
CDR3: CASRRGGTNEKLFF
V: TRBV7-2
D: .
J: TRBJ1-4
size: .

DNA: TGTGCCAGCAGTTTGGGGAGTAGCGGATACAATGAGCAGTTCTTC
CDR3: CASSLGSSGYNEQFF
V: TRBV27
D: .
J: TRBJ2-1
size: many

DNA: TGTGCCAGCAGTTGGGATCTAGTAGGGACATCGTACAATGAGCAGTTCTTC
CDR3: CASSWDLVGTSYNEQFF
V: TRBV6-2/TRBV6-3
D: .
J: TRBJ2-1
size: few

DNA: TGCGCCAGCAGCCAAGAAGTGGTGACCGGGAGCTGGGGCGGGGAGCTGTTTTTT
CDR3: CASSQEVVTGSWGGELFF
V: TRBV4-3
D: .
J: TRBJ2-2
size: few

DNA: TGTGCCATCAGTGACCTAGCGGGAGGGTACAATGAGCAGTTCTTC
CDR3: CAISDLAGGYNEQFF
V: TRBV10-3
D: TRBD2
J: TRBJ2-1
size: .

DNA: TGTGCCACCACCCACAGGGGGCAAAGCACAGATACGCAGTATTTT
CDR3: CATTHRGQSTDTQYF
V: TRBV10-3
D: TRBD1
J: TRBJ2-3
size: few

DNA: TGCAGTGCTAGAGACTCATCGCAGGGAATCCCCTACGAGCAGTACTTC
CDR3: CSARDSSQGIPYEQYF
V: TRBV20-1
D: .
J: TRBJ2-7
size: many

DNA: TGTGCCACCGGGACCCCAGGTGAGCAGTTCTTC
CDR3: CATGTPGEQFF
V: TRBV12-3/TRBV12-4
D: .
J: TRBJ2-1
size: .

DNA: TGTGCCAGCAGTTCTCAAACCAACACCGGGGAGCTGTTTTTT
CDR3: CASSSQTNTGELFF
V: TRBV27
D: .
J: TRBJ2-2
size: many

DNA: TGTGCCAGCAGTTATGATCTAGCGGGAGAGACCCAGTACTTC
CDR3: CASSYDLAGETQYF
V: TRBV6-5
D: TRBD2
J: TRBJ2-5
size: few

DNA: TGTGCCAGCAGAGAGGGGGGAGCGGAAGAGACCCAGTACTTC
CDR3: CASREGGAEETQYF
V: TRBV6-2/TRBV6-3
D: .
J: TRBJ2-5
size: many

DNA: TGCGCCAGCAGCCCTGGGACGGGTTCTCTCTACGAGCAGTACTTC
CDR3: CASSPGTGSLYEQYF
V: TRBV5-1
D: .
J: TRBJ2-7
size: .

DNA: TGTGCCAGCAGTTACGAGCCGGGTCTGCAGGGGGAGGCACCAGATACGCAGTATTTT
CDR3: CASSYEPGLQGEAPDTQYF
V: TRBV6-5
D: .
J: TRBJ2-3
size: many

DNA: TGTGCCAGCAGCCCGGATGGCGGGCAGCAGTACTTC
CDR3: CASSPDGGQQYF
V: TRBV14
D: .
J: TRBJ2-7
size: many

DNA: TGTGCCAGCAGTCCCGTGGATACTAACTATGGCTACACCTTC
CDR3: CASSPVDTNYGYTF
V: TRBV6-1
D: .
J: TRBJ1-2
size: many

DNA: TGTGCCAGCAGTTACTCGTCGGGCTCTGGAAACACCATATATTTT
CDR3: CASSYSSGSGNTIYF
V: TRBV6-5
D: .
J: TRBJ1-3
size: many

DNA: TGTGCCATCACTGGGGCTAGCGGGAGTGGCAATGAGCAGTTCTTC
CDR3: CAITGASGSGNEQFF
V: TRBV10-3
D: TRBD2
J: TRBJ2-1
size: .